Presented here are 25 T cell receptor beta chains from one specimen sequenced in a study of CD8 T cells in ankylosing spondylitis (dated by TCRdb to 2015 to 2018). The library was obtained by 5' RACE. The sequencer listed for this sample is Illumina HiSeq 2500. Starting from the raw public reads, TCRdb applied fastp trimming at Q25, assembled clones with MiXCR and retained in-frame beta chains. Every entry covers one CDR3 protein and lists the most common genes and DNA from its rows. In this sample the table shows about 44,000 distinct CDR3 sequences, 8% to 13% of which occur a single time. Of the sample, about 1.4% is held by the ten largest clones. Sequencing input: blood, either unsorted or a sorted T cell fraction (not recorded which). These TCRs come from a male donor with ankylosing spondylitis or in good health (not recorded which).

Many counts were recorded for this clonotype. CDR3 residues: CSVRPIADTQYF. CDR3 coding DNA: TGCAGCGTTAGACCGATTGCAGATACGCAGTATTTT. J is TRBJ2-3 and V is TRBV29-1; D is unresolved. Germline V gives CDR1 SQVTM, CDR2 ANQGSEA. This CDR3 has 12 residues. The germline V and J ends were trimmed by 5 bases and 4 bases, with 10 bases remaining between them.

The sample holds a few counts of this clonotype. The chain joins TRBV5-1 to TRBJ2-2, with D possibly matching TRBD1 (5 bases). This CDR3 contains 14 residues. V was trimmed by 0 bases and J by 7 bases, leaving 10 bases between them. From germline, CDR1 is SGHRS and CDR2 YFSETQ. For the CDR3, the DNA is TGCGCCAGCAGCTTGGGCAGGGCGGACGGGGAGCTGTTTTTT. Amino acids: CASSLGRADGELFF.

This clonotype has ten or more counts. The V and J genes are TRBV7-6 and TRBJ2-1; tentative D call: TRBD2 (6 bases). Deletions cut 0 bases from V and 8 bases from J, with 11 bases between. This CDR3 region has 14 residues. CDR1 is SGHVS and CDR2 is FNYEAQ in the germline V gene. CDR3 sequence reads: CASSLAGGYDEQFF. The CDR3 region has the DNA TGTGCCAGCAGCTTAGCTGGAGGGTACGATGAGCAGTTCTTC.

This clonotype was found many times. The CDR3 protein is CSARGLQGTEAFF. CDR3 bases: TGCAGTGCTAGAGGGCTACAGGGCACTGAAGCTTTCTTT. The chain recombines TRBV20-1 with TRBJ1-1; D might be TRBD1 (6 bases). This CDR3 comprises 13 residues. V dropped 1 base and J dropped 4 bases, with 10 bases sitting between them. CDR1 and CDR2 (germline): DFQATT, SNEGSKA (reference sequence).

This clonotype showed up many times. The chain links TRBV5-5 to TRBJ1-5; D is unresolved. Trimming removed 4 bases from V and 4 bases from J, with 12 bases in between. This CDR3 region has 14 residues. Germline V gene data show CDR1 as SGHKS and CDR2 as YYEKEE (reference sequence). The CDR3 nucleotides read TGTGCCAGCAGCCAGGAAGGTGGAAATCAGCCCCAGCATTTT. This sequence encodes CASSQEGGNQPQHF.

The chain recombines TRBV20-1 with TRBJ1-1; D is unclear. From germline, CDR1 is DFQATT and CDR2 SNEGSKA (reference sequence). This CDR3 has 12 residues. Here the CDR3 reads CRAISANTEAFF. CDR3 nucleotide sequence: TGCAGGGCCATTAGCGCGAACACTGAAGCTTTCTTT.

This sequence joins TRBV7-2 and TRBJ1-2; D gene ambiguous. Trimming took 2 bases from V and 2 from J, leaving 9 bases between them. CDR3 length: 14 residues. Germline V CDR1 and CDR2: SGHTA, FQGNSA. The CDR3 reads CASSLSFQNYGYTF. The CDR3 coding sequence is TGTGCCAGCAGCTTATCTTTTCAGAACTATGGCTACACCTTC. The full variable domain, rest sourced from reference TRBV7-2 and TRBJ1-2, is GAGVSQSPSNKVTEKGKDVELRCDPISGHTALYWYRQSLGQGLEFLIYFQGNSAPDKSGLPSDRFSAERTGGSVSTLTIQRTQQEDSAVYLCASSLSFQNYGYTFGSGTRLTVV.

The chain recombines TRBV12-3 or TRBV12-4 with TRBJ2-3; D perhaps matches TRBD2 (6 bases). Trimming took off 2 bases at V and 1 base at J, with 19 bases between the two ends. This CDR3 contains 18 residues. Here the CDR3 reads CASSLILAGLGGTDTQYF. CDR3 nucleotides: TGTGCCAGCAGTTTAATACTCGCGGGGCTCGGCGGCACAGATACGCAGTATTTT.

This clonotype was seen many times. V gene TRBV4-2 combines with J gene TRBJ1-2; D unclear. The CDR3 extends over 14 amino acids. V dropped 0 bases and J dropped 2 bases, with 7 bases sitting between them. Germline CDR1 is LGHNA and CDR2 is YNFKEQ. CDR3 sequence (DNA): TGTGCCAGCAGCCAAGATCCCGGGAACTATGGCTACACCTTC. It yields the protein CASSQDPGNYGYTF.

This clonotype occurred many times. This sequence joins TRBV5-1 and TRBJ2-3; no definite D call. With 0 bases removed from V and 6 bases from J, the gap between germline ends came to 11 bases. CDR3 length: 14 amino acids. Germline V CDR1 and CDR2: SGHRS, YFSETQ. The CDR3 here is CASSLDTRPDTQYF. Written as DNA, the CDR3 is TGCGCCAGCAGCTTGGATACGCGGCCTGATACGCAGTATTTT.

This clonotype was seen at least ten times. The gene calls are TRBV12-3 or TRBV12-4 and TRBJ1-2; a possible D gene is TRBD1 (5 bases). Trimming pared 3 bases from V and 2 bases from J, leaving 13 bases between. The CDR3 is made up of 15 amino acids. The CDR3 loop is CASSFFGTDNYGYTF. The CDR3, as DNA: TGTGCCAGCAGTTTTTTCGGGACTGACAACTATGGCTACACCTTC.

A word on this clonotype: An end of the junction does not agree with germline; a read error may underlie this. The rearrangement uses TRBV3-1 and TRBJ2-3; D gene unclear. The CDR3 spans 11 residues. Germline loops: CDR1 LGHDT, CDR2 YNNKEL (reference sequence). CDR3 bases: TGTACCAGCAGCAACACAGATACGCAGTATTTT. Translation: CTSSNTDTQYF.

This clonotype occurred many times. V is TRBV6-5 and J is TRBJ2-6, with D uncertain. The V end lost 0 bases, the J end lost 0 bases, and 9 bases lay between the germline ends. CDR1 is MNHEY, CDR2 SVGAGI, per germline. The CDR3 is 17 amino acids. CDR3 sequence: CASSYSTGDSGANVLTF. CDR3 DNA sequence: TGTGCCAGCAGTTACTCGACGGGCGACTCTGGGGCCAACGTCCTGACTTTC.

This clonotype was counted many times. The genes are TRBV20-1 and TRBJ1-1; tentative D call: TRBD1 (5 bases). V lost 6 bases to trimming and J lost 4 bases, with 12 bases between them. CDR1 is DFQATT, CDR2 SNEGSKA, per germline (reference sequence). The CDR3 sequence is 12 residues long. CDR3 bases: TGCAGTGCGGTCGAGCAGGGCACTGAAGCTTTCTTT. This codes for CSAVEQGTEAFF.

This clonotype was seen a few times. In DNA form, the CDR3 reads TGTGCCAGCAGCTTAGGGACAGGGGGCTTTTGGGATGGTGGCTACACCTTC. Translating gives CASSLGTGGFWDGGYTF. The chain joins TRBV7-2 to TRBJ1-2, with 11 nucleotides matching TRBD1. CDR1 is SGHTA and CDR2 is FQGNSA in the germline V gene. With V trimmed by 1 base and J by 7 bases, 11 bases remained unmatched. The CDR3 covers 17 residues.

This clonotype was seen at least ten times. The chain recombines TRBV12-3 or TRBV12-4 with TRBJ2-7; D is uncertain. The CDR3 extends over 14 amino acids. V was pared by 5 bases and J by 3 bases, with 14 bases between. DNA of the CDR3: TGTGCCAGCAGTAGAGGACCCGTTGGCTACGAGCAGTACTTC. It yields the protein CASSRGPVGYEQYF.

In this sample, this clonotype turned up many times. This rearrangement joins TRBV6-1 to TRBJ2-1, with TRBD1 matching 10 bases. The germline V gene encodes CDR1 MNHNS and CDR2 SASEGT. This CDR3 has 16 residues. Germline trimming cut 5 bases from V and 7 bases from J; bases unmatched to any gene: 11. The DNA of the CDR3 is TGTGCCAGCAGTCAGACCCACGGGACAGGGGTTAATGAGCAGTTCTTC. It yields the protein CASSQTHGTGVNEQFF.

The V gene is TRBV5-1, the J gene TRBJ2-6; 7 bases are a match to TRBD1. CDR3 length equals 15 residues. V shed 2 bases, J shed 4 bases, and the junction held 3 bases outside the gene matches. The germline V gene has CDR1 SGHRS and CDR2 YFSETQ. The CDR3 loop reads CASSFDRAGANVLTF. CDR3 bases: TGCGCCAGCAGCTTTGACAGGGCCGGGGCCAACGTCCTGACTTTC.

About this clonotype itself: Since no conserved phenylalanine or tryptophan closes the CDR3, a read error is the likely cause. DNA for the CDR3: TGTGCCAGCAGCTACACCGACCAAGACAGGGTCTATGGCTACACCCTT. It codes for CASSYTDQDRVYGYTL. The V and J genes are TRBV11-3 and TRBJ1-2; 7 nucleotides align to TRBD1. The CDR3 runs to 16 residues. Germline assignment: CDR1 SGHNT and CDR2 YENEEA. The trim removed 4 bases at V and 4 bases at J, leaving 12 bases unmatched.

CDR3: CASSPEGELFF. CDR3 bases: TGTGCCAGCAGCCCGGAGGGGGAGCTGTTTTTT. The chain employs TRBV7-2 and TRBJ2-2; no clear D. Deletions cut 5 bases from V and 8 bases from J, with 6 bases between. The length of the CDR3 is 11 residues. From germline, CDR1 is SGHTA and CDR2 FQGNSA. The whole variable domain, remainder taken from reference TRBV7-2 and TRBJ2-2, is GAGVSQSPSNKVTEKGKDVELRCDPISGHTALYWYRQSLGQGLEFLIYFQGNSAPDKSGLPSDRFSAERTGGSVSTLTIQRTQQEDSAVYLCASSPEGELFFGEGSRLTVL.

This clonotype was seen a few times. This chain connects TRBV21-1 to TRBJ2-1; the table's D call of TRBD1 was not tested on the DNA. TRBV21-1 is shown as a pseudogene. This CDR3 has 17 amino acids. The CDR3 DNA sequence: TGTGCCAGCAGCAACCCCAAGGGGACCGCCAACTACAATGAGCAGTTCTTC. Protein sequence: CASSNPKGTANYNEQFF.

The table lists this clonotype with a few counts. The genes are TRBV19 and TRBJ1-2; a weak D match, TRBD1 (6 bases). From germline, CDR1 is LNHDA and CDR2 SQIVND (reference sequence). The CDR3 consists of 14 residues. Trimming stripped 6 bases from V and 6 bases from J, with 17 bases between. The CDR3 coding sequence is TGTGCCAGTAGATTAAGCGGGGGCGACAATGGCTACACCTTC. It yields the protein CASRLSGGDNGYTF.

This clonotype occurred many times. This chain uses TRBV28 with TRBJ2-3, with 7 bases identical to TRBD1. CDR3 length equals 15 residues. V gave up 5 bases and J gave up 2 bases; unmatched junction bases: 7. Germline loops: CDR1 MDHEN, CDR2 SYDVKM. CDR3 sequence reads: CASSPRQGFTDTQYF. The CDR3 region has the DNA TGTGCCAGCAGTCCAAGACAGGGTTTCACAGATACGCAGTATTTT.

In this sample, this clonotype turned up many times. The CDR3 DNA follows: TGTGCCAGCAGTTTTTTGTACAATCAGCCCCAGCATTTT. Its protein product is CASSFLYNQPQHF. The chain joins TRBV28 to TRBJ1-5, with no clear D. Trimming cost V 3 bases and J 3 bases, with 6 bases left between them. This CDR3 is built from 13 residues. Looked up from germline, CDR1 is MDHEN and CDR2 is SYDVKM.

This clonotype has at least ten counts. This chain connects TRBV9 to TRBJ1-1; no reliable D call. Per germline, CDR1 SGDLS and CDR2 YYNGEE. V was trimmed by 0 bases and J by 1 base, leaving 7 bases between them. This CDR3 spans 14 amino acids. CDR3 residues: CASSVVLENTEAFF. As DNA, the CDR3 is TGTGCCAGCAGCGTAGTTTTGGAGAACACTGAAGCTTTCTTT.